The subject of this entry is one T cell receptor beta chain. What antigen it recognizes has not been identified. The input lacks base qualities; no much larger clone sits a single base away. Genomic DNA was extracted from sorted cells for sequencing of the TCRbeta CDR3 region. The immunoSEQ Assay was used for sequencing of TCRbeta CDR3 regions. The clones in this table, taken by TCRdb from immuneACCESS, are in-frame only. Not every clone is retained; where verified, under half of the shortfall comes from an unresolved V gene, and the cause of the rest is unknown. Present in this sample are around 53,000 clones, around 85% of which were seen just once. The biggest ten clones account for 20% of the sample. The data originate from a study of OX40 agonist ivuxolimab in advanced cancers. Notes on the research overall: Ivuxolimab, which targeted the costimulatory receptor OX40 (CD134), was an agonistic, fully human IgG2 monoclonal antibody. Intravenous ivuxolimab was administered to patients every 2 weeks at six dose levels: 0.01, 0.1, 0.3, 1.5, 3 and 10 mg/kg. Partial responses occurred in three dose-escalation patients, of whom one had hepatocellular carcinoma and two had cutaneous melanoma. Patients were allowed to have had prior anti-PD-1, anti-PD-L1 or anti-CTLA-4 therapy, and more than 30% of the dose-escalation patients had previously received checkpoint inhibitors. Of the approximately 50 dose-escalation patients, hepatocellular carcinoma was present in approximately 20, melanoma in approximately 15, renal cell carcinoma in 9 and head and neck cancer in 9. In the dose-escalation cohort, 70% to 85% of patients were male, and the mean age was roughly 56 years with a range of about 23 to 79. The monotherapy dose-escalation portion (N of about 47 patients) of the phase I ivuxolimab trial is reported in the paper. The purpose of peripheral TCRbeta sequencing was to test whether ivuxolimab changed TCR sequence diversity and led to clonal T-cell expansion.

The trial excluded patients who had a history of autoimmune disease or were on systemic immunosuppression. Peripheral blood for TCR sequencing was collected from all dose cohorts at baseline, on cycle 4 day 1, and on cycle 7 day 1. The samples were taken from a phase I, first-in-human, multicenter, open-label dose-escalation trial of ivuxolimab. The trial enrolled adults with locally advanced or metastatic head and neck squamous cell, hepatocellular, melanoma or renal cell carcinoma. Before TCR sequencing, CD4+ T cells and CD8+ T cells were sorted from peripheral blood as separate populations. General findings and caveats noted by the study authors: Low levels of normalized T-cell clonal expansion were also seen in some nonresponding patients. Antigen specificity was not determined for the clonally expanded peripheral T cells. In the 0.1-3.0 mg/kg groups, partial responders were among the patients with the lowest normalized peripheral clonal expansion, particularly in CD8+ T cells. At doses of 0.1 to 3.0 mg/kg, clonal expansion of both CD4+ and CD8+ T cells in blood was seen between baseline and week 6. After ivuxolimab, expanded clones were on average more numerous among CD8+ T cells than among CD4+ T cells.

This specimen consisted of CD4+ or CD8+ T cells sorted from blood, obtained in a trial of the OX40 agonist ivuxolimab. The source of this sequence is an adult with an advanced solid tumor such as melanoma, head and neck, liver or kidney cancer.

The DNA sequence reads TGTGCCAGCAGCGGGTACTGGCCCGATGCCGCTAGCACAGATACGCAGTATTTT. Its protein is CASSGYWPDAASTDTQYF. The V gene is TRBV14 and the J gene is TRBJ2-3; no D gene is confidently identified. CDR1 and CDR2 (SGHDN, FVKESK) derive from the germline V gene. V loses 5 bases, J loses 0 bases, and the germline ends lie 21 bases apart. The CDR3 goes from the cysteine to the phenylalanine over 18 residues. Just CDR3 DNA is preserved here, 54 bases in frame from base 1.